The 21 T cell receptor beta chains given below trace back to one sample, sequenced in a study of blood T cells in healthy people across ages. Primers used in a second PCR of roughly 6 to 12 cycles were a sample-barcoded 5' primer and a J-beta primer mix. TCRdb used MiXCR to reprocess the 5' RACE reads, holding one entry per CDR3 protein. This sample has some 320,000 distinct CDR3 sequences; roughly 29% occur once, and the top ten carry 29%. Sequencing was done on a sample of blood. The receptors derive from a woman in her seventies in good health.

This clonotype came up a few times. V and J are TRBV7-9 and TRBJ1-5; D call uncertain. This CDR3 is built from 13 residues. V was pared by 5 bases and J by 5 bases, with 10 bases between. From germline, CDR1 is SEHNR and CDR2 FQNEAQ (reference sequence). The CDR3 here is CASSHPGDQPQHF. In DNA form, the CDR3 reads TGTGCCAGCAGCCACCCCGGGGATCAGCCCCAGCATTTT.

With regard to this clonotype: One base away lies a much larger clone, so this may be a sequencing read error. The chain is built from TRBV7-3 and TRBJ2-1, with 10 bases identical to TRBD2. This CDR3 has 17 residues. Unmatched junction bases numbered 8, after V lost 5 bases and J lost 1 base. Germline V gene sequence: CDR1 SGHTA, CDR2 FQGTGA. CDR3 coding DNA: TGTGCCAGCAGCGGAGGGACTAGCGAGAGTTCCTACAATGAGCAGTTCTTC. This translates into CASSGGTSESSYNEQFF.

About this clonotype itself: A read error may account for a junction end that differs from germline. The chain carries TRBV27 and TRBJ1-6; D remains unclear. This CDR3 spans 16 amino acids. Per germline, CDR1 MNHEY and CDR2 SMNVEV (reference sequence). CDR3 region: CASSSRRNSYNSPFHF. The CDR3 DNA reads as TGTGCCAGCAGTTCACGGCGGAACTCCTATAATTCACCCTTCCACTTT.

This clonotype was seen a handful of times. A much larger clone sits a single nucleotide away, making a read error possible. The chain uses TRBV5-1 and TRBJ2-2, with unresolved D. V dropped 1 base and J dropped 1 base, with 5 bases sitting between them. The CDR3 consists of 14 residues. Germline V lookup: CDR1 SGHRS, CDR2 YFSETQ. The CDR3 DNA reads TGCGCCAGCAGCTTGAATGGGAACACCGGGGAGCTGTTTTTT. Its translation is CASSLNGNTGELFF.

The chain uses TRBV12-3 or TRBV12-4 and TRBJ2-3, with D uncertain. The V end was cut by 4 bases, the J end by 4 bases, with 12 bases between. The CDR3 has 14 residues. The CDR3 DNA reads TGTGCCAGCAGTTCGACTGGCGGACCAGATACGCAGTATTTT. This codes for CASSSTGGPDTQYF.

The sample holds a few counts of this clonotype. The J gene is TRBJ2-5, the V gene TRBV7-9; TRBD2 matches at 12 bases. The end of the DNA is better explained by TRBJ2-1, so the J call may be wrong. The CDR3 spans 18 residues. The germline V gene encodes CDR1 SEHNR and CDR2 FQNEAQ (reference sequence). The CDR3 sequence: CASSSGGASGRVNNEQFF. The CDR3, as DNA: TGTGCCAGCAGCTCAGGGGGGGCTAGCGGGAGGGTGAACAATGAGCAGTTCTTC.

This clonotype has ten or more counts. The chain joins TRBV5-1 to TRBJ2-5; the D is unclear. The germline V gene has CDR1 SGHRS and CDR2 YFSETQ. V lost 0 bases to trimming and J lost 4 bases, with 10 bases between them. The CDR3 consists of 14 residues. This CDR3 reads CASSLEGNIETQYF. Here the CDR3 DNA reads TGCGCCAGCAGCTTGGAGGGAAATATAGAGACCCAGTACTTC.

The chain combines TRBV7-2 with TRBJ1-2; no reliable D call. V was cut by 1 base and J by 8 bases, with 11 bases left in between. CDR1 is SGHTA, CDR2 FQGNSA, per germline. The CDR3 has 13 amino acids. The DNA for the CDR3 is TGTGCCAGCAGCTTAGTGGTGTCACGGGGCTACACCTTC. Protein product: CASSLVVSRGYTF.

This clonotype showed up just a few times. This chain joins TRBV4-2 and TRBJ1-3; D unresolved. CDR1 and CDR2 from the germline V gene are LGHNA and YNFKEQ. V dropped 0 bases and J dropped 2 bases, with 8 bases sitting between them. This CDR3 contains 15 residues. The CDR3 loop is CASSQDTDPGNTIYF. The CDR3 DNA sequence: TGTGCCAGCAGCCAAGACACAGACCCTGGAAACACCATATATTTT.

This clonotype was recorded a few times. The chain is built from TRBV29-1 and TRBJ2-5, with D perhaps TRBD2 (5 bases). Trimming stripped 3 bases from V and 5 bases from J, with 7 bases between. The length of the CDR3 is 11 residues. Germline lookup yields CDR1 SQVTM and CDR2 ANQGSEA. The CDR3 region has the DNA TGCAGCGTTGATTCGGGGGAGACCCAGTACTTC. It encodes CSVDSGETQYF.

This clonotype was found a few times. The chain uses TRBV7-2 and TRBJ2-1; D remains ambiguous. This CDR3 region has 15 residues. Between the trimmed V and J ends, which lost 2 bases and 0 bases, there was a span of 8 bases. CDR1 and CDR2 (germline): SGHTA, FQGNSA. This CDR3 is CASSLSEASYNEQFF. CDR3 DNA: TGTGCCAGCAGCTTAAGTGAGGCCTCCTACAATGAGCAGTTCTTC.

This clonotype was detected only a few times. J is TRBJ2-2 and V is TRBV6-6, with 7 bases lining up with TRBD1. CDR3 size: 16 residues. Germline V gene data show CDR1 as MNHNY and CDR2 as SVGAGI (reference sequence). The J segment lost 0 bases and the V segment lost 0 bases, leaving 1 base of the junction unmatched. Written as DNA, the CDR3 is TGTGCCAGCAGTTACTCGGGACAGCCGAACACCGGGGAGCTGTTTTTT. Its protein product is CASSYSGQPNTGELFF.

The V call is TRBV29-1, the J call TRBJ1-4, with TRBD1 matching 8 bases. V lost 6 bases to trimming and J lost 4 bases; unmatched junction nucleotides: 7. This CDR3 has 14 residues. Germline loops: CDR1 SQVTM, CDR2 ANQGSEA. The DNA for the CDR3 is TGCAGCGTGCGTACAGGGGGGAGTAATGAAAAACTGTTTTTT. Translating gives CSVRTGGSNEKLFF.

The table lists this clonotype with a few counts. Germline and junction disagree at one end, which may indicate a read error. This sequence joins TRBV6-5 and TRBJ1-4; 7 nucleotides align to TRBD1. The CDR3 contains 14 residues. CDR1 and CDR2 (germline): MNHEY, SVGAGI. CDR3 sequence reads: CVSRTTGYNEKLFF. The CDR3 DNA follows: TGTGTCAGCAGAACGACAGGGTATAATGAAAAACTGTTTTTT.

The gene calls are TRBV20-1 and TRBJ2-4; no clear D. Germline loops: CDR1 DFQATT, CDR2 SNEGSKA (reference sequence). V was pared by 4 bases and J by 2 bases, with 9 bases between. This CDR3 has 13 amino acids. CDR3: CSAKRGTKNIQYF. The CDR3 region has the DNA TGCAGTGCTAAAAGAGGAACCAAAAACATTCAGTACTTC.

The chain recombines TRBV29-1 with TRBJ2-2, with D hard to call. V was shortened by 5 bases and J by 8 bases, with 18 bases between the two germline ends. The CDR3 is 14 residues long. Per germline, CDR1 SQVTM and CDR2 ANQGSEA. In nucleotides, the CDR3 is TGCAGCGTTTGGACCCTCCTCACCGGAGGGGAGCTGTTTTTT. Its protein product is CSVWTLLTGGELFF.

This clonotype was observed a handful of times. The rearrangement joins TRBV20-1 to TRBJ2-3; the D is unclear. The V and J ends lost 3 bases and 6 bases respectively, with 10 bases between them. Germline values: CDR1 DFQATT, CDR2 SNEGSKA (reference sequence). The CDR3 has 12 residues. The CDR3 region has the DNA TGCAGTGCTAGTCTCCTAAGGGATACGCAGTATTTT. This gives the protein CSASLLRDTQYF.

The genes are TRBV14 and TRBJ2-5; 10 nucleotides agree with TRBD1. Unmatched junction bases numbered 8, after V lost 0 bases and J lost 1 base. CDR3 length: 18 residues. In germline, CDR1 is SGHDN, CDR2 FVKESK. This chain's CDR3 is CASSQDNTRTGGQETQYF. The CDR3 DNA reads as TGTGCCAGCAGCCAAGATAATACTAGGACAGGGGGCCAAGAGACCCAGTACTTC. The full variable domain, with the rest looked up from reference TRBV14 and TRBJ2-5, is EAGVTQFPSHSVIEKGQTVTLRCDPISGHDNLYWYRRVMGKEIKFLLHFVKESKQDESGMPNNRFLAERTGGTYSTLKVQPAELEDSGVYFCASSQDNTRTGGQETQYFGPGTRLLVL.

The rearrangement links TRBV28 to TRBJ2-2, with D maybe TRBD1 (5 bases). Germline lookup yields CDR1 MDHEN and CDR2 SYDVKM. Trimming took 3 bases from V and 1 from J, leaving 12 bases between them. The CDR3 sequence is 16 residues long. The chain's CDR3 is CASSFFPGQNTGELFF. The CDR3 bases are TGTGCCAGCAGTTTTTTCCCAGGGCAGAACACCGGGGAGCTGTTTTTT.

This sequence joins TRBV28 and TRBJ2-5; tentatively, D is TRBD2 (5 bases). V gave up 5 bases and J gave up 11 bases, with 12 bases separating them. There are 11 residues in the CDR3. Germline V gives CDR1 MDHEN, CDR2 SYDVKM. Here the CDR3 DNA reads TGTGCCAGCAGTCACGGTCGCGGGCAGTACTTC. It translates to CASSHGRGQYF.

The rearrangement joins TRBV20-1 to TRBJ2-1, with 8 bases lining up with TRBD2. From germline, CDR1 is DFQATT and CDR2 SNEGSKA (reference sequence). The CDR3 length is 14 residues. V lost 4 bases and J lost 8; bases outside the gene matches: 10. In DNA form, the CDR3 reads TGCAGTGCTAACGGACTAGCAAGGTGGGATGAGCAGTTCTTC. Translated, it gives CSANGLARWDEQFF.